This T cell receptor (beta chain) was retrieved from a study of graft-versus-host responses after intestinal transplantation. As for the study in general: The whole recipient group had anti-thymocyte globulin induction followed by tacrolimus and steroids for 2 to 3 years.

Clones were read by immunoSEQ multiplex PCR, and TCRdb kept only the in-frame ones, dropping some. The sample contains approximately 3,200 clones, around three quarters of which appear only once. Points from the study as a whole: Investigators detected GvH clones in recipient marrow, with some emerging earlier in ileum or blood.

Graft specimens yielded both intraepithelial and lamina propria lymphocytes. CDR3 size: 15 residues. Germline V CDR1 and CDR2: SGHVS, FQNEAQ. Trimming took 4 bases from V and 2 from J, leaving 14 bases between them. This clone was detected only a few times. Its antigen is still unknown. This chain links TRBV7-8 with TRBJ1-2; tentative D call: TRBD1 (5 bases). This material consisted of ileum tissue, taken around 17 and 21 days after intestinal transplantation. The source is a human patient who received an intestinal transplant, so some T cells may come from the graft donor. CDR3 residues: CASSSDRLSNYGYTF. The CDR3 DNA reads TGTGCCAGCAGCTCTGACAGACTCTCCAACTATGGCTACACCTTC.